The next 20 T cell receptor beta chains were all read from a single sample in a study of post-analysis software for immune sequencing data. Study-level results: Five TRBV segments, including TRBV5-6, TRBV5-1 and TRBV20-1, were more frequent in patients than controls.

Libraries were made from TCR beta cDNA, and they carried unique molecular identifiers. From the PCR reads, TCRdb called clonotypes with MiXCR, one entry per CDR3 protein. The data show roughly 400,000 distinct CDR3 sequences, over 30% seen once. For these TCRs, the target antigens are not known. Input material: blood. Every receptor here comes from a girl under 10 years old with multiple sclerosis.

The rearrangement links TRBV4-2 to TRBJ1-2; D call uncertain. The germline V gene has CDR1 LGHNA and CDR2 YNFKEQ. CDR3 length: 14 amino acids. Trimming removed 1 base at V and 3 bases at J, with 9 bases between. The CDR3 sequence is CASSQVPAYYGYTF. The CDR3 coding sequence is TGTGCCAGCAGCCAAGTTCCGGCTTACTATGGCTACACCTTC.

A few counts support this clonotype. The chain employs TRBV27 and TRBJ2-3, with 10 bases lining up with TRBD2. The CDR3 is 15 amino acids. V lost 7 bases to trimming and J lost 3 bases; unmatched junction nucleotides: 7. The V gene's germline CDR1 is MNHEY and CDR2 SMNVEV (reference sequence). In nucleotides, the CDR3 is TGTGCCAGCATCGCCTCGGGACTAGCGACAGATACGCAGTATTTT. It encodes CASIASGLATDTQYF.

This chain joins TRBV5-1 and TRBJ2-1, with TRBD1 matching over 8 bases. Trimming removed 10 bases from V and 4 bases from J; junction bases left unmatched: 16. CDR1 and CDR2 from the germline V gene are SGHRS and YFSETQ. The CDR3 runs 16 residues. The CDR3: CASQGANIFKYNEQFF. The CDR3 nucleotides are TGCGCCTCCCAGGGGGCAAATATCTTTAAATACAATGAGCAGTTCTTC.

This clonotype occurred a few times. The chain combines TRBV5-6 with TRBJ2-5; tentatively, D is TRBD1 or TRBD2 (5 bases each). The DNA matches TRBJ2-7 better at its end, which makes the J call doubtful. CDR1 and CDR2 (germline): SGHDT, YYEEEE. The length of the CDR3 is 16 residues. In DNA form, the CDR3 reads TGTGCCAGCAGCTTTGATGCATGGGGGTACCTCTACGAGCAGTACTTC. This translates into CASSFDAWGYLYEQYF.

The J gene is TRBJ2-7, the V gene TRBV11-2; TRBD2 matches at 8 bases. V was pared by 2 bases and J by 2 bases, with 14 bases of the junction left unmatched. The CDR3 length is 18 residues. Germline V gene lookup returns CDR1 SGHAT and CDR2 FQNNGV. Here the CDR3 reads CASSLRGMGAGGTYEQYF. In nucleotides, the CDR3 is TGTGCCAGCAGCTTAAGGGGGATGGGGGCGGGAGGAACCTACGAGCAGTACTTC. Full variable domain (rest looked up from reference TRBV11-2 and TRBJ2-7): EAGVAQSPRYKIIEKRQSVAFWCNPISGHATLYWYQQILGQGPKLLIQFQNNGVVDDSQLPKDRFSAERLKGVDSTLKIQPAKLEDSAVYLCASSLRGMGAGGTYEQYFGPGTRLTVT.

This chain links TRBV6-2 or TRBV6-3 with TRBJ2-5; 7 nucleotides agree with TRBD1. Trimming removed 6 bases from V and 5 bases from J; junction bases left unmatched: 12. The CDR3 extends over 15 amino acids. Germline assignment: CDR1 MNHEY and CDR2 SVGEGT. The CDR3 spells CASSNPRQGWETQYF. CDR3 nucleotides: TGTGCCAGCAGCAACCCGCGACAGGGTTGGGAGACCCAGTACTTC.

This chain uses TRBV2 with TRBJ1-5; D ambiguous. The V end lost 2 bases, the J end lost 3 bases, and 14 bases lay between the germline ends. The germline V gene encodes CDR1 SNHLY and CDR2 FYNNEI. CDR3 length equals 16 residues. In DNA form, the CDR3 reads TGTGCCAGCAGTGAATCATGGAGGTCGAACAATCAGCCCCAGCATTTT. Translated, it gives CASSESWRSNNQPQHF.

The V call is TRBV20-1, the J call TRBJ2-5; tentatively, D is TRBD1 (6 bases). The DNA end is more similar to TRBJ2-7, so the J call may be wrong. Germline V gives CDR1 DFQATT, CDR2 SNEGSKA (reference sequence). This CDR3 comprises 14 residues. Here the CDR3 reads CSARHRVYFHEQYF. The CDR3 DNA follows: TGCAGTGCTAGACACAGGGTCTATTTCCACGAGCAGTACTTC.

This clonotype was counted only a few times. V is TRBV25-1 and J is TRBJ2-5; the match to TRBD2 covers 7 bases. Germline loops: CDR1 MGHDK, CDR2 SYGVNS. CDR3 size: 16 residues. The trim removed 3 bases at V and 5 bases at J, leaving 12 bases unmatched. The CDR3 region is CASSDPRGAGVETQYF. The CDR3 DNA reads TGTGCCAGCAGTGATCCCCGAGGGGCGGGGGTTGAGACCCAGTACTTC. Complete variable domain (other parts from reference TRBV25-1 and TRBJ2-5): EADIYQTPRYLVIGTGKKITLECSQTMGHDKMYWYQQDPGMELHLIHYSYGVNSTEKGDLSSESTVSRIRTEHFPLTLESARPSHTSQYLCASSDPRGAGVETQYFGPGTRLLVL.

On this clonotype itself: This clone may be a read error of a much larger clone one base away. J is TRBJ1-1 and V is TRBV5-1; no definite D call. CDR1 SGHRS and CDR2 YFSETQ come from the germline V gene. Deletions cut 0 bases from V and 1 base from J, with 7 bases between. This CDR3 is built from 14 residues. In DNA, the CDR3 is TGCGCCAGCAGCTTGGAGGCAGGGAACACTGAAGCTTTCTTT. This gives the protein CASSLEAGNTEAFF.

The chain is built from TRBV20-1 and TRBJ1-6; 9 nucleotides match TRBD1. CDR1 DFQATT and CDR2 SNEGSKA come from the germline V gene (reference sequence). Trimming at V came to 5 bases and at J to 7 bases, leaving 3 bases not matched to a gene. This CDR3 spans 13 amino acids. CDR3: CSAGQGMNSPLHF. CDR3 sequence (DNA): TGCAGTGCTGGACAGGGGATGAATTCACCCCTCCACTTT.

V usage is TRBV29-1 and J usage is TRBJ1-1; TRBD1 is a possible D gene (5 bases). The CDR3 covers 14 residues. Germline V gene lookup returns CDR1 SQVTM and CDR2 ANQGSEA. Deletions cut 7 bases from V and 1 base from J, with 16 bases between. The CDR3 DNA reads TGCAGCGCTGACAGAGCCGACAGGAACACTGAAGCTTTCTTT. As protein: CSADRADRNTEAFF.

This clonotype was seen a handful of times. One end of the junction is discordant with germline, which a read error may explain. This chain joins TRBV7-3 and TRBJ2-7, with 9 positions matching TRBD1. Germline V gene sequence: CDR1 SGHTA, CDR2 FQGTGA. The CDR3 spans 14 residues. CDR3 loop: CTSSLGQGTYEQYF. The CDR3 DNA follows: TGTACCAGCAGCTTAGGACAGGGGACCTACGAGCAGTACTTC.

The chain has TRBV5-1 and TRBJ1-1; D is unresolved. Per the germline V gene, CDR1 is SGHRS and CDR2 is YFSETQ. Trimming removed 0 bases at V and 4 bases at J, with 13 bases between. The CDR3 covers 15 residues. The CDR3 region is CASSLAPDAATEAFF. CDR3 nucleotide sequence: TGCGCCAGCAGCTTGGCACCGGACGCAGCCACTGAAGCTTTCTTT.

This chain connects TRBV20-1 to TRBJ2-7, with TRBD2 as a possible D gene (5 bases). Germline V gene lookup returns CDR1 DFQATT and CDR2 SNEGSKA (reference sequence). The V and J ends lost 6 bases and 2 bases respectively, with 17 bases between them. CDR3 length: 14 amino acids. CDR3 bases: TGCAGTGCCAGTTTTAGCGAACTGGCCTACGAGCAGTACTTC. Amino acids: CSASFSELAYEQYF.

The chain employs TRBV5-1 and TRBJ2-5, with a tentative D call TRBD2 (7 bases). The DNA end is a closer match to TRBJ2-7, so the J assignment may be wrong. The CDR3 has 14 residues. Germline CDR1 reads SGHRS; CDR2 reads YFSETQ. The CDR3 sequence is CASSLERDNYEQYF. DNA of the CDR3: TGCGCCAGCAGCTTGGAGCGGGACAACTACGAGCAGTACTTC.

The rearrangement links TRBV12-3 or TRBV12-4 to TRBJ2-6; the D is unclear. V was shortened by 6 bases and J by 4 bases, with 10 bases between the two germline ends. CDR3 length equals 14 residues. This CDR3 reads CASRGSAGANVLTF. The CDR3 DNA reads TGTGCCAGCAGGGGGTCAGCCGGGGCCAACGTCCTGACTTTC.

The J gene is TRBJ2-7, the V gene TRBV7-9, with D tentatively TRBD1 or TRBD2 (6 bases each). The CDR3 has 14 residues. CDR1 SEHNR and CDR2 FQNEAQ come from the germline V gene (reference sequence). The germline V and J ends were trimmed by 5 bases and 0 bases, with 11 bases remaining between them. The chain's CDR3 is CASSPWGASYEQYF. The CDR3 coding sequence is TGTGCCAGCAGCCCATGGGGGGCCTCCTACGAGCAGTACTTC.

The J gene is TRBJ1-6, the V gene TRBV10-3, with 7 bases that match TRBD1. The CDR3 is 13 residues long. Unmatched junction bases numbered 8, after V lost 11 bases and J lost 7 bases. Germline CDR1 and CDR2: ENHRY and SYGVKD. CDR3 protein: CAAGGTANSPLHF. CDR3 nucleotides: TGTGCCGCCGGCGGGACAGCAAATTCACCCCTCCACTTT.

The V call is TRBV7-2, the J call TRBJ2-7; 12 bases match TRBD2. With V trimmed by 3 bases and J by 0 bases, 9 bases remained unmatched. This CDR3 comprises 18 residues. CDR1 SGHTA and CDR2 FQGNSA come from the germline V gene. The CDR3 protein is CASSLVRGLAGNSYEQYF. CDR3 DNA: TGTGCCAGCAGCTTGGTTCGTGGACTAGCGGGAAACTCCTACGAGCAGTACTTC.